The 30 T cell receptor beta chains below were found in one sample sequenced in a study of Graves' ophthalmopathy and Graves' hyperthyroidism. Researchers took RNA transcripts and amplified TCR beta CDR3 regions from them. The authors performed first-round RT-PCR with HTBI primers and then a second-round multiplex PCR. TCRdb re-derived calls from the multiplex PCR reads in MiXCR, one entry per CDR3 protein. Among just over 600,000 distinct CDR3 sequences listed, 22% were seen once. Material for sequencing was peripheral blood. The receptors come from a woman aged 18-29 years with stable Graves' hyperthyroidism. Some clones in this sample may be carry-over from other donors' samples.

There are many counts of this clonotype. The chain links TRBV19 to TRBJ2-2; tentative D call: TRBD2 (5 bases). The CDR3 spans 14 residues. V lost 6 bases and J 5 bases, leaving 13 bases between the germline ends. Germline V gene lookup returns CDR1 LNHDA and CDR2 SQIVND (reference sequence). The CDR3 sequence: CASSRIGGTGELFF. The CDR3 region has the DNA TGTGCCAGTAGCAGAATAGGAGGAACCGGGGAGCTGTTTTTT.

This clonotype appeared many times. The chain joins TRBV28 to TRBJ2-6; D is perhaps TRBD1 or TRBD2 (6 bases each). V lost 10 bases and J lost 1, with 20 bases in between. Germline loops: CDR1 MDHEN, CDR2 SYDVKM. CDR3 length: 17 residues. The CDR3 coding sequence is TGTGCCATCCAACAGGGAGGTGCACTTTCTGGGGCCAACGTCCTGACTTTC. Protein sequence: CAIQQGGALSGANVLTF.

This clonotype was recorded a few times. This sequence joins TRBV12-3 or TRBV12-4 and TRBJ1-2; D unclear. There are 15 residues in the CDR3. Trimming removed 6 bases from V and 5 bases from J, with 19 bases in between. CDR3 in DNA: TGTGCCAGCAGCCCTCCGGGCAGATTGGTTTATGGCTACACCTTC. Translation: CASSPPGRLVYGYTF.

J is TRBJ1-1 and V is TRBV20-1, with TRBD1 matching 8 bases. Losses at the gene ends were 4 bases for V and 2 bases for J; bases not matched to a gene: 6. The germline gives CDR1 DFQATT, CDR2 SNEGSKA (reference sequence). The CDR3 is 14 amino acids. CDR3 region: CSAKKTGDNTEAFF. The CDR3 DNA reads TGCAGTGCTAAAAAGACAGGGGATAACACTGAAGCTTTCTTT.

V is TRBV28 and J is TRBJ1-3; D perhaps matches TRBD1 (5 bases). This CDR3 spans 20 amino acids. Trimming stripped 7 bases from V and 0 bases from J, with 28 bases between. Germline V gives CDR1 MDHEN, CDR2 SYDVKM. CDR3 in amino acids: CASIRTLGLVASHSGNTIYF. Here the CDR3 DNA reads TGTGCCAGCATCCGGACCCTGGGACTCGTAGCCTCCCACTCTGGAAACACCATATATTTT.

Written as DNA, the CDR3 is TGTGCCAGCAGTTACTTGTCCGACAATCAGCCCCAGCATTTT. It translates to CASSYLSDNQPQHF. The chain employs TRBV6-5 and TRBJ1-5; D remains ambiguous. Looked up from germline, CDR1 is MNHEY and CDR2 is SVGAGI. The CDR3 spans 14 residues. V lost 1 base to trimming and J lost 3 bases, with 7 bases between them.

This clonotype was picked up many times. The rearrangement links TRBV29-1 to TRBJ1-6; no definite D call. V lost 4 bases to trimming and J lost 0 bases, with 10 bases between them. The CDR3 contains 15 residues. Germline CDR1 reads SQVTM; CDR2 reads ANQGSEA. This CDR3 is CSVATSSSYNSPLHF. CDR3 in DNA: TGCAGCGTTGCCACTTCGAGCTCCTATAATTCACCCCTCCACTTT.

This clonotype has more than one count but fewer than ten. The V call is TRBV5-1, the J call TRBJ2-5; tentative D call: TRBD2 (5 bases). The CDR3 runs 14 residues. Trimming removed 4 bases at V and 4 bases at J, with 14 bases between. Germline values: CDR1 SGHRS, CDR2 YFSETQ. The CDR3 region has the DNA TGCGCCAGCAGCCGCCTACTAGACGGAGAGACCCAGTACTTC. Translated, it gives CASSRLLDGETQYF.

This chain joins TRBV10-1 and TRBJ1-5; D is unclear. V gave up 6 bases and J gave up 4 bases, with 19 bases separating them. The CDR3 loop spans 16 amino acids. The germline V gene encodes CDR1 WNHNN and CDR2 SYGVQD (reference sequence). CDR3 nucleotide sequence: TGCGCCAGCAGCCCCCCGGGCATTTATCGAAATCAGCCCCAGCATTTT. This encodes CASSPPGIYRNQPQHF.

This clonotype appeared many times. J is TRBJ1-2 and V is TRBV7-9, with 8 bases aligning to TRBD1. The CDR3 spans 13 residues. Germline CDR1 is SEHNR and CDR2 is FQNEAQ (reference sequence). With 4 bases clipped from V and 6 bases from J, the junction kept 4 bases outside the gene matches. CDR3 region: CASSSTGVNGYTF. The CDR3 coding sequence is TGTGCCAGCAGCTCGACAGGGGTGAATGGCTACACCTTC.

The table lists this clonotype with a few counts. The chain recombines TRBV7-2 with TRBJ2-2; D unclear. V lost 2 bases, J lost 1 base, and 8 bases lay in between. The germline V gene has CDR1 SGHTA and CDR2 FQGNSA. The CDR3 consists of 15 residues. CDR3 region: CASSLRQMNTGELFF. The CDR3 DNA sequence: TGTGCCAGCAGCTTACGCCAGATGAACACCGGGGAGCTGTTTTTT.

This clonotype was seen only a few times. The CDR3 bases are TGTGCCAGCAGTTTTCTACGTCCGAACACTGAAGCTTTCTTT. Translating gives CASSFLRPNTEAFF. The chain links TRBV28 to TRBJ1-1, with D hard to call. Germline V gene sequence: CDR1 MDHEN, CDR2 SYDVKM. The CDR3 sequence is 14 residues long. V was shortened by 3 bases and J by 1 base, with 9 bases between the two germline ends. Combining the CDR3 with reference TRBV28 and TRBJ1-1 gives the whole variable domain DVKVTQSSRYLVKRTGEKVFLECVQDMDHENMFWYRQDPGLGLRLIYFSYDVKMKEKGDIPEGYSVSREKKERFSLILESASTNQTSMYLCASSFLRPNTEAFFGQGTRLTVV.

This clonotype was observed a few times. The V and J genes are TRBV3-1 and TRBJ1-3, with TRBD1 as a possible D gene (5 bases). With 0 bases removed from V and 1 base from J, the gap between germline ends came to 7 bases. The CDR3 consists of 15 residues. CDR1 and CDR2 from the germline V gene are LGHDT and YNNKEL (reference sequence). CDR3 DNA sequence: TGTGCCAGCAGCCAAGAGCGGGGGTCTGGAAACACCATATATTTT. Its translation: CASSQERGSGNTIYF.

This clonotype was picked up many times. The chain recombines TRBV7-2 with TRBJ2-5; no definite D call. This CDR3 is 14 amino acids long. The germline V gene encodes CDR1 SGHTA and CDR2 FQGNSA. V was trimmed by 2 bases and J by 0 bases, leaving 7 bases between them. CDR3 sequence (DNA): TGTGCCAGCAGCTTACCAGCGAACCAAGAGACCCAGTACTTC. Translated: CASSLPANQETQYF. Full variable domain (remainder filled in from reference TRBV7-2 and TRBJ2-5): GAGVSQSPSNKVTEKGKDVELRCDPISGHTALYWYRQSLGQGLEFLIYFQGNSAPDKSGLPSDRFSAERTGGSVSTLTIQRTQQEDSAVYLCASSLPANQETQYFGPGTRLLVL.

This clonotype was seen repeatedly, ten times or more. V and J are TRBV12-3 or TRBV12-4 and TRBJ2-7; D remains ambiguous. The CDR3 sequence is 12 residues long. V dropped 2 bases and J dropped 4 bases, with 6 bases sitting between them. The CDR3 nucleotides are TGTGCCAGCAGTTTACAGGTGTACGAGCAGTACTTC. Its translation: CASSLQVYEQYF.

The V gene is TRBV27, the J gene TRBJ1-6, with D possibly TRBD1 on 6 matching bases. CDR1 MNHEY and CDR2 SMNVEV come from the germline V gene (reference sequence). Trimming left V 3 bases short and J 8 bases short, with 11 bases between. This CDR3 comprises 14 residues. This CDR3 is CASSFTGWDSPLHF. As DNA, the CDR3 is TGTGCCAGCAGTTTCACAGGGTGGGATTCACCCCTCCACTTT.

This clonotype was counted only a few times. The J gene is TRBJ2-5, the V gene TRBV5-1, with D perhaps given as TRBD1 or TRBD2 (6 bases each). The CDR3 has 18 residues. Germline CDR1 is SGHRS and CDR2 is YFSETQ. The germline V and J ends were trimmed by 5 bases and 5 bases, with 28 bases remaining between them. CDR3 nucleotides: TGCGCCAGCAGTTCGGTTCCGGGGGCAAGCGGTAACTGGGAGACCCAGTACTTC. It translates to CASSSVPGASGNWETQYF.

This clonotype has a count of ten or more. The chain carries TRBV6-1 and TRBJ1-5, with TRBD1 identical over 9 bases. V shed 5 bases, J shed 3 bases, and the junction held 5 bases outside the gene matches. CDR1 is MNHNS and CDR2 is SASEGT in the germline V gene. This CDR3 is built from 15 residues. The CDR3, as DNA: TGTGCCAGCAGTATCGGGACAGGGATCAATCAGCCCCAGCATTTT. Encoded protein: CASSIGTGINQPQHF.

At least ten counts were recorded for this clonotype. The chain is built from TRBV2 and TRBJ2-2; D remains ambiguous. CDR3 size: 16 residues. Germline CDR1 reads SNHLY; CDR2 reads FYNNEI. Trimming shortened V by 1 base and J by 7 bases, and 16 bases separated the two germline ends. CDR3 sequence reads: CASSEGATLMSGELFF. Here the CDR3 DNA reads TGTGCCAGCAGTGAAGGGGCCACCCTAATGAGCGGGGAGCTGTTTTTT.

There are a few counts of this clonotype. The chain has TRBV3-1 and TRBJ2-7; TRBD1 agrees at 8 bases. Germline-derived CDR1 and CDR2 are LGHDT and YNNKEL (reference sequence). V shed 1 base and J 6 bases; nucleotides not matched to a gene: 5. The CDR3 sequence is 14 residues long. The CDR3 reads CASSQAPTGGEQYF. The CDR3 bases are TGTGCCAGCAGCCAAGCTCCCACAGGGGGCGAGCAGTACTTC.

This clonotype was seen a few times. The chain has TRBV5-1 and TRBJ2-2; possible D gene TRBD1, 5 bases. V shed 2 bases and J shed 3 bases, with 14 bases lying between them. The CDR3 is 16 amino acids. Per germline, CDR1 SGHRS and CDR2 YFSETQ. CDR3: CASSFRFVGDTGELFF. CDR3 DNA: TGCGCCAGCAGCTTCCGGTTTGTAGGGGACACCGGGGAGCTGTTTTTT.

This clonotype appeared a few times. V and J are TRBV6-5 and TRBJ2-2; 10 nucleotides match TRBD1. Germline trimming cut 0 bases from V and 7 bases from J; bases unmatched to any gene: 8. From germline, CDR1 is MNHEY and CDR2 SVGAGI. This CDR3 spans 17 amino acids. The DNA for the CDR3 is TGTGCCAGCAGTTACTCGACTTGGACAGGGGGGGGCGGGGAGCTGTTTTTT. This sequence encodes CASSYSTWTGGGGELFF.

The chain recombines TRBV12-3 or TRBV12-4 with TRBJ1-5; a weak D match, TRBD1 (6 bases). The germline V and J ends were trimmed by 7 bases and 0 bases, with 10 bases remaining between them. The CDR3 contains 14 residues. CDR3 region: CASIIQGSNQPQHF. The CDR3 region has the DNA TGTGCCAGCATTATACAGGGTAGCAATCAGCCCCAGCATTTT.

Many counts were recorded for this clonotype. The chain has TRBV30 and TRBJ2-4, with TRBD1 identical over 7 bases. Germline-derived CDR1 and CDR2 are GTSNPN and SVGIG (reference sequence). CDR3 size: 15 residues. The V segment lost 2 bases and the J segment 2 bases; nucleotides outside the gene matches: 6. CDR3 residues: CAWSLQGITKNIQYF. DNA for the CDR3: TGTGCCTGGAGTTTACAGGGGATTACCAAAAACATTCAGTACTTC.

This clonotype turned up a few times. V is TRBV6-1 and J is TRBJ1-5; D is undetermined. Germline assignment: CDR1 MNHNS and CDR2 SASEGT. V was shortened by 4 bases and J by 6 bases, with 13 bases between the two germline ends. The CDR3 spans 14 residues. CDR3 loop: CASSGTGIGQPQHF. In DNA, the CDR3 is TGTGCCAGCAGTGGGACGGGTATCGGTCAGCCCCAGCATTTT.

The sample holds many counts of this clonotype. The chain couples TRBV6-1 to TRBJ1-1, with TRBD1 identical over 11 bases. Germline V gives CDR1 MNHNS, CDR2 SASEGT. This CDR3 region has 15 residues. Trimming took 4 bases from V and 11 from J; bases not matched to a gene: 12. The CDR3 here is CASSGARDRGIRAFF. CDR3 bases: TGTGCCAGCAGTGGGGCGAGGGACAGGGGGATTCGGGCTTTCTTT.

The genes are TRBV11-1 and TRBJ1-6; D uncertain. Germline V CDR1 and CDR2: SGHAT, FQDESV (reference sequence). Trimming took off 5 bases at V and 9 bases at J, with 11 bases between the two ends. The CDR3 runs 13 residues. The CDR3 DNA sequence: TGTGCCAGCAGCCGTGGACGGACTTCACCCCTCCACTTT. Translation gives CASSRGRTSPLHF.

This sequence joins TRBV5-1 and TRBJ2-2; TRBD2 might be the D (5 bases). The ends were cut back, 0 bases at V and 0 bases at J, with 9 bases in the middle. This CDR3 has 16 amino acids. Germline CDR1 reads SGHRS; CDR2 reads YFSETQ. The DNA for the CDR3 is TGCGCCAGCAGCTTGGCCGTGGGAGCGAACACCGGGGAGCTGTTTTTT. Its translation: CASSLAVGANTGELFF. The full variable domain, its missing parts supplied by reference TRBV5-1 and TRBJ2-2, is KAGVTQTPRYLIKTRGQQVTLSCSPISGHRSVSWYQQTPGQGLQFLFEYFSETQRNKGNFPGRFSGRQFSNSRSEMNVSTLELGDSALYLCASSLAVGANTGELFFGEGSRLTVL.

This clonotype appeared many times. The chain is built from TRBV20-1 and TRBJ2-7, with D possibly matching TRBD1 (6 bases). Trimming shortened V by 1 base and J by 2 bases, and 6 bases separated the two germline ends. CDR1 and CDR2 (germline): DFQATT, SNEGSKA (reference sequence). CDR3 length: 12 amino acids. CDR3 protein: CSARGTAYEQYF. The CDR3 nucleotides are TGCAGTGCTAGAGGGACAGCCTACGAGCAGTACTTC.

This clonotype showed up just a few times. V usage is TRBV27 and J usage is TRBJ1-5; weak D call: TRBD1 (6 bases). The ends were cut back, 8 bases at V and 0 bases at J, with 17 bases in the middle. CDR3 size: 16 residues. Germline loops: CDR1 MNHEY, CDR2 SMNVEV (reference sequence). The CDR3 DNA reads TGTGCCAGCTCCCGGGGGCCTTACAATAGCAATCAGCCCCAGCATTTT. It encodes CASSRGPYNSNQPQHF.